Listed below are T cell receptor beta chains from one sample, sequenced in a study of PD-1 blockade in classical Hodgkin lymphoma. TCRdb's table, derived via immunoSEQ multiplex PCR, lists solely in-frame clones and lacks some. The data hold about 45,000 clones, with roughly three quarters observed a single time. The sequencing here drew on peripheral blood mononuclear cells (PBMCs), taken before the second cycle of nivolumab. The origin of the receptors is a human donor with classical Hodgkin lymphoma. The CDR3 runs from the conserved cysteine through the conserved F or W. Fields, in order: clone size, V gene, J gene, CDR3 length, D gene, CDR3 DNA, CDR3 protein. A D gene is named only where the DNA matches it firmly. A clone size is listed for some rows: how often the clone was seen (once, few, many), or a class if it is expanded.

clone size: NA
V gene: TRBV30
J gene: TRBJ2-7
CDR3 length: 13
D gene: NA
CDR3 DNA: TGTGCCTGGAGTGTACACCGGGGGAACGAGCAGTACTTC
CDR3 protein: CAWSVHRGNEQYF

clone size: NA
V gene: TRBV7-2
J gene: TRBJ1-5
CDR3 length: 15
D gene: NA
CDR3 DNA: TGTGCCAGCAGCTTAGGACGGGGTAGCAATCAGCCCCAGCATTTT
CDR3 protein: CASSLGRGSNQPQHF

clone size: NA
V gene: TRBV20-1
J gene: TRBJ1-1
CDR3 length: 11
D gene: NA
CDR3 DNA: TGCAGTGCCGAGTTCATCACTGAAGCTTTCTTT
CDR3 protein: CSAEFITEAFF

clone size: NA
V gene: TRBV6-1
J gene: TRBJ1-2
CDR3 length: 13
D gene: TRBD1
CDR3 DNA: TGTGCCAGCAACCAGGGACAGCACTATGGCTACACCTTC
CDR3 protein: CASNQGQHYGYTF

clone size: few
V gene: TRBV4-1
J gene: TRBJ1-1
CDR3 length: 14
D gene: NA
CDR3 DNA: TGCGCCAGCAGCCAGGTCGCCGGTAACACTGAAGCTTTCTTT
CDR3 protein: CASSQVAGNTEAFF

clone size: NA
V gene: TRBV9
J gene: TRBJ2-7
CDR3 length: 15
D gene: NA
CDR3 DNA: TGTGCCAGCAGCGAAGCCGGCACCCACTCCTACGAGCAGTACTTC
CDR3 protein: CASSEAGTHSYEQYF

clone size: once
V gene: TRBV7-6
J gene: TRBJ2-7
CDR3 length: 15
D gene: TRBD2
CDR3 DNA: TGTGCCAGCAGCTCCGAGGGTGCGGGAGACTTCGAGCAGTACTTC
CDR3 protein: CASSSEGAGDFEQYF

clone size: few
V gene: TRBV30
J gene: TRBJ2-5
CDR3 length: 15
D gene: TRBD2
CDR3 DNA: TGTGCCTGGAGTGGATCCGCGGGGGGGCTGGAGACCCAGTACTTC
CDR3 protein: CAWSGSAGGLETQYF

clone size: NA
V gene: TRBV6-5
J gene: TRBJ1-4
CDR3 length: 13
D gene: TRBD1
CDR3 DNA: TGTGCCAGCAGGGGGTCCGACAGGGTATTTTATTATTTT
CDR3 protein: CASRGSDRVFYYF

clone size: NA
V gene: TRBV5-6
J gene: TRBJ2-5
CDR3 length: 14
D gene: NA
CDR3 DNA: TGTGCCAGCAGCTGGGGGACGGCTGAAGAGACCCAGTACTTC
CDR3 protein: CASSWGTAEETQYF

clone size: NA
V gene: TRBV6-5
J gene: TRBJ1-6
CDR3 length: 14
D gene: NA
CDR3 DNA: TGTGCCAGCAGCTTCCAGGGATTCAATTCACCCCTCCACTTT
CDR3 protein: CASSFQGFNSPLHF

clone size: NA
V gene: TRBV18
J gene: TRBJ1-3
CDR3 length: 12
D gene: NA
CDR3 DNA: TGTGCCAGCTCACCAACTCGGAACACCATATATTTT
CDR3 protein: CASSPTRNTIYF

clone size: NA
V gene: TRBV6-1
J gene: TRBJ1-2
CDR3 length: 14
D gene: TRBD1
CDR3 DNA: TGTGCCAGCAGTGAAGGGGGGACAGGACGCGGCTACACCTTC
CDR3 protein: CASSEGGTGRGYTF

clone size: few
V gene: TRBV18
J gene: TRBJ2-7
CDR3 length: 15
D gene: TRBD1
CDR3 DNA: TGTGCCAGCTCACCACCGGGACAGGTGCTCTACGAGCAGTACTTC
CDR3 protein: CASSPPGQVLYEQYF

clone size: NA
V gene: TRBV27
J gene: TRBJ2-3
CDR3 length: 11
D gene: NA
CDR3 DNA: TGTGCCAGCCGGCGGGCAGATACGCAGTATTTT
CDR3 protein: CASRRADTQYF

clone size: few
V gene: TRBV19
J gene: TRBJ2-7
CDR3 length: 17
D gene: NA
CDR3 DNA: TGTGCCAGTAGTATAGATCGCCCTGGGACGGGGGCGGTCGAGCAGTACTTC
CDR3 protein: CASSIDRPGTGAVEQYF

clone size: NA
V gene: TRBV7-3
J gene: TRBJ2-7
CDR3 length: 16
D gene: NA
CDR3 DNA: TGTGCCAGCAGCTTAAGCGGGTCAGGTGCGGGCTACGAGCAGTACTTC
CDR3 protein: CASSLSGSGAGYEQYF

clone size: NA
V gene: TRBV4-3
J gene: TRBJ2-1
CDR3 length: 16
D gene: TRBD2
CDR3 DNA: TGCGCCAGCAGCCAAGATCTAGCGGGAGACGGTACTGAGCAGTTCTTC
CDR3 protein: CASSQDLAGDGTEQFF

clone size: NA
V gene: TRBV2
J gene: TRBJ2-7
CDR3 length: 18
D gene: TRBD1
CDR3 DNA: TGTGCCAGCAGTGAAGTGGGGGCGCTGACAGGGGGGTCCTACGAGCAGTACTTC
CDR3 protein: CASSEVGALTGGSYEQYF

clone size: NA
V gene: TRBV6-5
J gene: TRBJ2-7
CDR3 length: 13
D gene: TRBD2
CDR3 DNA: TGTGCCAGCAGTGGCAAGCGGGGCTACGAGCAGTACTTC
CDR3 protein: CASSGKRGYEQYF

clone size: once
V gene: TRBV4-3
J gene: TRBJ2-1
CDR3 length: 14
D gene: NA
CDR3 DNA: TGCGCCAGCAGCCCAGGGATCTCCTACAATGAGCAGTTCTTC
CDR3 protein: CASSPGISYNEQFF

clone size: NA
V gene: TRBV7-2
J gene: TRBJ1-5
CDR3 length: 15
D gene: NA
CDR3 DNA: TGTGCCAGCAGCTTAGTAGGGGCCAATAATCAGCCCCAGCATTTT
CDR3 protein: CASSLVGANNQPQHF

clone size: NA
V gene: TRBV2
J gene: TRBJ2-7
CDR3 length: 13
D gene: NA
CDR3 DNA: TGTGCCAGCAAATTTAGTTTGGGGGGCGAGCAGTACTTC
CDR3 protein: CASKFSLGGEQYF

clone size: NA
V gene: TRBV5-4
J gene: TRBJ1-3
CDR3 length: 13
D gene: NA
CDR3 DNA: TGTGCCAGCAGCCCTTACTCTGGAAACACCATATATTTT
CDR3 protein: CASSPYSGNTIYF

clone size: NA
V gene: TRBV7-9
J gene: TRBJ2-2
CDR3 length: 14
D gene: NA
CDR3 DNA: TGTGCCAGCACCAATCCTACGAACACCGGGGAGCTGTTTTTT
CDR3 protein: CASTNPTNTGELFF

clone size: NA
V gene: TRBV7-9
J gene: TRBJ2-7
CDR3 length: 13
D gene: TRBD1
CDR3 DNA: TGTGCCAGCAGCTCTGGGACAGGCTACGAGCAGTACTTC
CDR3 protein: CASSSGTGYEQYF

clone size: NA
V gene: TRBV9
J gene: TRBJ1-1
CDR3 length: 13
D gene: NA
CDR3 DNA: TGTGCCAGCAGCGTTCAGGGTGACACTGAAGCTTTCTTT
CDR3 protein: CASSVQGDTEAFF

clone size: NA
V gene: TRBV25-1
J gene: TRBJ2-7
CDR3 length: 15
D gene: NA
CDR3 DNA: TGTGCCAGCAGTGGTAATAGGCATGGCGAATACGAGCAGTACTTC
CDR3 protein: CASSGNRHGEYEQYF

clone size: NA
V gene: TRBV5-1
J gene: TRBJ2-5
CDR3 length: 15
D gene: NA
CDR3 DNA: TGCGCCAGCAGCTTGTGGGAGGCGGGACAAGAGACCCAGTACTTC
CDR3 protein: CASSLWEAGQETQYF

clone size: NA
V gene: TRBV11-3
J gene: TRBJ1-1
CDR3 length: 15
D gene: NA
CDR3 DNA: TGTGCCAGCAGCTTAGACCCAGGGGTGGACACTGAAGCTTTCTTT
CDR3 protein: CASSLDPGVDTEAFF

clone size: NA
V gene: TRBV6-6
J gene: TRBJ2-7
CDR3 length: 16
D gene: TRBD2
CDR3 DNA: TGTGCCAGCAGTTACTCCCGGACTAGCGGTGCCTACGAGCAGTACTTC
CDR3 protein: CASSYSRTSGAYEQYF

clone size: NA
V gene: TRBV25-1
J gene: TRBJ2-2
CDR3 length: 16
D gene: NA
CDR3 DNA: TGTGCCAGCAGTGTTGATTTTGGACTCAACACCGGGGAGCTGTTTTTT
CDR3 protein: CASSVDFGLNTGELFF